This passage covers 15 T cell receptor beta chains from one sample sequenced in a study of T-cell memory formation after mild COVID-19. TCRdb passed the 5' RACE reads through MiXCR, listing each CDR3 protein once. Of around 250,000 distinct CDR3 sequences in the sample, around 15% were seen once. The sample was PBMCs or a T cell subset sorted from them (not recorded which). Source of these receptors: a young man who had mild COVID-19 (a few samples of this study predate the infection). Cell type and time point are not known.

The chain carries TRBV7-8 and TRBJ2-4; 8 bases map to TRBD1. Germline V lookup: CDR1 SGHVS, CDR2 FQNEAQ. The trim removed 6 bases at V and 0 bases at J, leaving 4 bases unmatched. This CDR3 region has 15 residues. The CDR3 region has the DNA TGTGCCAGCAGTTCCCAGGGGGCAGCCAAAAACATTCAGTACTTC. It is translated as CASSSQGAAKNIQYF.

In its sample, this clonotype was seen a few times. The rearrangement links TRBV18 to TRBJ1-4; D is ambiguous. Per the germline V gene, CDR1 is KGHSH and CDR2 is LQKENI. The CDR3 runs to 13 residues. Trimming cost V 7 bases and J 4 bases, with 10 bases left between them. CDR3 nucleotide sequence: TGTGCCAGCTTTACTCAGAATAATGAAAAACTGTTTTTT. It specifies CASFTQNNEKLFF.

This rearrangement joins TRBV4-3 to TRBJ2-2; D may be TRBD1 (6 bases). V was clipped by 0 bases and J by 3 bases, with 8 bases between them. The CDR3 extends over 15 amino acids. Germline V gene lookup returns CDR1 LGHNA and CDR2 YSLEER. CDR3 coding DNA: TGCGCCAGCAGCCAAGACTGGGGGCACACCGGGGAGCTGTTTTTT. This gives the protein CASSQDWGHTGELFF.

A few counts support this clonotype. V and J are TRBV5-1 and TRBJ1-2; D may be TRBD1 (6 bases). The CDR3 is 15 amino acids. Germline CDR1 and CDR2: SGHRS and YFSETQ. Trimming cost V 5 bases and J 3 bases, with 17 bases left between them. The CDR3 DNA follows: TGCGCCAGCAGTGAGACAGGAGAATTGTACTATGGCTACACCTTC. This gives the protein CASSETGELYYGYTF.

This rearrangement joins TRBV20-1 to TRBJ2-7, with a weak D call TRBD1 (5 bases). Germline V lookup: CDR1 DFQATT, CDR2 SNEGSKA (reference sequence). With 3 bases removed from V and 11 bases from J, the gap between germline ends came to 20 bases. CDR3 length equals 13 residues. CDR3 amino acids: CSASVTSGHGKYF. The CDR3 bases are TGCAGTGCTAGTGTCACTTCAGGACACGGAAAGTACTTC.

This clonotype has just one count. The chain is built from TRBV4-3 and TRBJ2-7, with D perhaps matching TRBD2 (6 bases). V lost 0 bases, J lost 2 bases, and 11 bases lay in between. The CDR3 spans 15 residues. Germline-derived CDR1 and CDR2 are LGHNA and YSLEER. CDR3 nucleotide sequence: TGCGCCAGCAGCCAAGATTGGGGCGGGGCCTACGAGCAGTACTTC. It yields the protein CASSQDWGGAYEQYF.

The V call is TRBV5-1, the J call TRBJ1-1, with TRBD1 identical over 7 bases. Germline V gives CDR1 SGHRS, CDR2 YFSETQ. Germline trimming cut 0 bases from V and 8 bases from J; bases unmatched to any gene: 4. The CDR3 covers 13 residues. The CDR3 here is CASSLGQGDEAFF. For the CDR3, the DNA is TGCGCCAGCAGCTTGGGGCAGGGGGACGAAGCTTTCTTT.

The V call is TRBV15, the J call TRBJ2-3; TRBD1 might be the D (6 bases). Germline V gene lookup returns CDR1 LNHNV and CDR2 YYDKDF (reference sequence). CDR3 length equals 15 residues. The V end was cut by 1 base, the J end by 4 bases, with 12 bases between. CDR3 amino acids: CATSRVGGPADTQYF. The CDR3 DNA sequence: TGTGCCACCAGCAGAGTAGGGGGTCCGGCAGATACGCAGTATTTT.

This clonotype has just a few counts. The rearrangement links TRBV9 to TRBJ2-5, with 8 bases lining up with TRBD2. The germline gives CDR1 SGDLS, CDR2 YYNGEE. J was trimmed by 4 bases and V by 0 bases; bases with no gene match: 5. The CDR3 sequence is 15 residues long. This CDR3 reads CASSVGSGGVETQYF. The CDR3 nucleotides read TGTGCCAGCAGCGTAGGGAGCGGGGGAGTAGAGACCCAGTACTTC.

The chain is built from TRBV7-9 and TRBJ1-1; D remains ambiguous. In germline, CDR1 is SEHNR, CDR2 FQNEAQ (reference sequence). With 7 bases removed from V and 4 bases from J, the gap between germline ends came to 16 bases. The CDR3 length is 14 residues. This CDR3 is CASTEDSGRTEAFF. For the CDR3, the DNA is TGTGCCAGCACCGAAGATAGTGGTCGCACTGAAGCTTTCTTT.

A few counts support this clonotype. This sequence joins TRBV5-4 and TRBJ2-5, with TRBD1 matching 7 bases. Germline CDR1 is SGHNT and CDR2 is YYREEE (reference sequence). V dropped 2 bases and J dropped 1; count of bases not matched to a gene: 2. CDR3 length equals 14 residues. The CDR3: CASSFQGVQETQYF. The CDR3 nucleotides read TGTGCCAGCAGCTTCCAGGGGGTCCAAGAGACCCAGTACTTC.

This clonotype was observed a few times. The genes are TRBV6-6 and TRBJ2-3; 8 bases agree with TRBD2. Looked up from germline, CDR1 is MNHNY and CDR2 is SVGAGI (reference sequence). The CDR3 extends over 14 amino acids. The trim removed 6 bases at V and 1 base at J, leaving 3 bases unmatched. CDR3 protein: CASRRSGGTDTQYF. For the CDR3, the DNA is TGTGCCAGCAGGCGTAGCGGGGGCACAGATACGCAGTATTTT.

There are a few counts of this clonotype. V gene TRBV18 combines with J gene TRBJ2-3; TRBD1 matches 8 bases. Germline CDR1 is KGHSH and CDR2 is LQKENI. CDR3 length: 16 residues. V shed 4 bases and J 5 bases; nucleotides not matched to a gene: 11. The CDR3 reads CASSRGQGPRLDTQYF. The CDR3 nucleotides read TGTGCCAGCTCACGTGGACAGGGCCCTCGCCTAGATACGCAGTATTTT.

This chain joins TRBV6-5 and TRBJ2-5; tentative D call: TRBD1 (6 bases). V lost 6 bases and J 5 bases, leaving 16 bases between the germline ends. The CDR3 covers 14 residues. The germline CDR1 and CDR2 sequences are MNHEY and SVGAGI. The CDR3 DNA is TGTGCCAGCAGGAGTACAGGGATTTACGAGACCCAGTACTTC. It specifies CASRSTGIYETQYF.

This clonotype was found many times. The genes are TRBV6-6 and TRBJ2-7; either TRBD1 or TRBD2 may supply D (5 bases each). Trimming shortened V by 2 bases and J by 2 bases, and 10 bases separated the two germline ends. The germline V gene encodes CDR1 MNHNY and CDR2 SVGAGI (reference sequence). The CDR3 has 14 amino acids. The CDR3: CASSYDRGPYEQYF. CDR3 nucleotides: TGTGCCAGCAGTTACGACCGGGGCCCCTACGAGCAGTACTTC.